The T cell receptor (beta chain) described here comes from a study of blood T cells in healthy people across ages. Turning to this clonotype: The antigen remains undetermined.

Study results and caveats: Underestimates were what the diversity estimates from one million T cells were considered to be.

The V gene's germline CDR1 is SGHVS and CDR2 FQNEAQ. The ends were cut back, 8 bases at V and 0 bases at J, with 8 bases in the middle. The CDR3 loop spans 14 amino acids. Through a sample-barcoded 5' primer and a J-beta primer mix, a second PCR was run for roughly 6 to 11 cycles. TCRdb re-called the 5' RACE reads with MiXCR, one entry per CDR3 protein. This sample carries approximately 2,000,000 distinct CDR3 sequences, about two fifths of them seen once, and the ten largest clones take more than 20%. This TCR came from a human donor in good health. The chain joins TRBV7-8 to TRBJ2-6, with D hard to call. Material: blood. The CDR3 loop reads CASFRVSGANVLTF. The CDR3 DNA is TGTGCCAGCTTCAGAGTCTCTGGGGCCAACGTCCTGACTTTC. The complete variable domain, with remaining parts taken from reference TRBV7-8 and TRBJ2-6, reads GAGVSQSPRYKVAKRGQDVALRCDPISGHVSLFWYQQALGQGPEFLTYFQNEAQLDKSGLPSDRFFAERPEGSVSTLKIQRTQQEDSAVYLCASFRVSGANVLTFGAGSRLTVL.